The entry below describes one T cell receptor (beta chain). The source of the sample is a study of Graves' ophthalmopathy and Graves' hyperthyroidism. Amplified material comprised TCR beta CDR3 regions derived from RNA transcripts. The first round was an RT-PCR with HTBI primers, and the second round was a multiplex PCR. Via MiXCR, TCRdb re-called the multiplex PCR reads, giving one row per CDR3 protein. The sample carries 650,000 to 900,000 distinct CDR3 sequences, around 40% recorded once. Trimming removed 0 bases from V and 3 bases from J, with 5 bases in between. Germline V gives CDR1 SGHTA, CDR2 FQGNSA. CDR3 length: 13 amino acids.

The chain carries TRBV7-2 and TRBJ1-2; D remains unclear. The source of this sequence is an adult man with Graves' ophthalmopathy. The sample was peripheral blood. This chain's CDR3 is CASSLALDYGYTF. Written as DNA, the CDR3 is TGTGCCAGCAGCTTAGCGCTGGACTATGGCTACACCTTC.